This T cell receptor beta chain is drawn from a study of T cells after yellow fever vaccination. Study background: Fractions of limited cellularity were prepared by means of SMART-Seq v4 Ultra Low Input.

This clonotype was counted many times. The antigen is undetermined. The CDR3 consists of 16 residues. Germline trimming cut 3 bases from V and 0 bases from J; bases unmatched to any gene: 9. CDR1 and CDR2 (germline): SGHRS, YFSETQ. Study-wide results and limits: Peaking faster, on day 5 versus 15, the secondary response was nonetheless weaker.

5'RACE template switching added a universal primer site and UMIs to TCR cDNA. TCRdb passed the 5' RACE reads through MiXCR, listing each CDR3 protein once. The profile covers 120,000 to 150,000 distinct CDR3 sequences, with 7.7% appearing a single time and around 0.73% taken by the ten largest. The sequencing used CD4+ T cells sorted from PBMCs, collected 5 days after the yellow fever booster vaccination. This TCR was sampled from a young man who received the YFV17D yellow fever vaccine. The gene calls are TRBV5-1 and TRBJ2-7; TRBD2 aligns across 7 bases. The CDR3 reads CASSWTERGSSYEQYF. The DNA of the CDR3 is TGCGCCAGCAGCTGGACTGAGCGCGGGAGCTCCTACGAGCAGTACTTC.